This record covers a single TCR beta chain. These data originate in a study of blood T cell repertoires in COVID-19. In the original workflow: The authors estimated nucleated cell counts from reference gene primer amplification. Assay: immunoSEQ multiplex PCR; the TCRdb copy retains only in-frame clones and omits some. V and J calls and clone size are copied from that table; D and trimming were computed from the DNA. There are approximately 170,000 clones in the sample; around 83% occur only once, and roughly 19% lies in the top ten. From germline, CDR1 is MNHEY and CDR2 SVGEGT. Trimming took 7 bases from V and 6 from J; bases not matched to a gene: 10. The CDR3 consists of 16 residues.

The sequencing sample was made of peripheral blood. The sequence was obtained from a woman aged 70 to 79 who had recovered from COVID-19. The V and J genes are TRBV6-2 or TRBV6-3 and TRBJ2-2; the match to TRBD2 covers 11 bases. The CDR3 protein is CASTPRGLAGPGELFF. Written as DNA, the CDR3 is TGTGCCAGCACCCCCCGTGGACTAGCGGGCCCCGGGGAGCTGTTTTTT.